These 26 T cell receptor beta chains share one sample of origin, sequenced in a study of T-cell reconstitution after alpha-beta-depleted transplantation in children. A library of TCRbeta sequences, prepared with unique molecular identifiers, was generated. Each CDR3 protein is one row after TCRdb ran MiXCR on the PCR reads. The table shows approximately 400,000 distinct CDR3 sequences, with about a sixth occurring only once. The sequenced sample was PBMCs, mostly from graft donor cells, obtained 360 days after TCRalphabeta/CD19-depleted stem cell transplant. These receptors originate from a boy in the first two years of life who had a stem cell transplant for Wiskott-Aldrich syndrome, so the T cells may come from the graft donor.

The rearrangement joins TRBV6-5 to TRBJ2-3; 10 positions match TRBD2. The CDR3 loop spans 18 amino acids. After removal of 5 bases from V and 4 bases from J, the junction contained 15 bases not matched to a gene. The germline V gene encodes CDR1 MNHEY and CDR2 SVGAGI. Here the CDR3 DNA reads TGTGCCAGCAGTAACACGGTCGTAGTAGCGGGAGGAGCAGATACGCAGTATTTT. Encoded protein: CASSNTVVVAGGADTQYF.

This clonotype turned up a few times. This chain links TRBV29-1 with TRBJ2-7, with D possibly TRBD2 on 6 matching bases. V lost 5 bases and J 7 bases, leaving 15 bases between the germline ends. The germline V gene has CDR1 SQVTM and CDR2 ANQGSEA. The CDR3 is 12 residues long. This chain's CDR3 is CSVMVLAMEQYF. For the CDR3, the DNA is TGCAGCGTTATGGTACTAGCCATGGAGCAGTACTTC.

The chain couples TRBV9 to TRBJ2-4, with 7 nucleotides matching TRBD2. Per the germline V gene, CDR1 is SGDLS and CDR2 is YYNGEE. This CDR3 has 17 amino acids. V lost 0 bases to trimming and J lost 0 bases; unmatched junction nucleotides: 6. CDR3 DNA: TGTGCCAGCAGCGTAGGCAGCGGGAAGTCAGCCAAAAACATTCAGTACTTC. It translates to CASSVGSGKSAKNIQYF.

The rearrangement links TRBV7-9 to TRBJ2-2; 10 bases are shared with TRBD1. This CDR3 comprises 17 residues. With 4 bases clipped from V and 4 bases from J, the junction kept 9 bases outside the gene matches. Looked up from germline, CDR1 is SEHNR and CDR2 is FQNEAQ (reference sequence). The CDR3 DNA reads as TGTGCCAGCAGCTATGGGGACAGGGGCCGGGGCACCGGGGAGCTGTTTTTT. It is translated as CASSYGDRGRGTGELFF. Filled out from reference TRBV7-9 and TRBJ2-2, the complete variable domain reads DTGVSQNPRHKITKRGQNVTFRCDPISEHNRLYWYRQTLGQGPEFLTYFQNEAQLEKSRLLSDRFSAERPKGSFSTLEIQRTEQGDSAMYLCASSYGDRGRGTGELFFGEGSRLTVL.

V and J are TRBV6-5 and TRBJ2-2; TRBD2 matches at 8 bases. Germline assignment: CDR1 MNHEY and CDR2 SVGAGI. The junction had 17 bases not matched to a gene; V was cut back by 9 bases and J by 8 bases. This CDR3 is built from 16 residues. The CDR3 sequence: CASRGGAFSLKGELFF. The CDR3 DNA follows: TGTGCCAGTCGGGGGGGGGCTTTTTCACTTAAGGGGGAGCTGTTTTTT.

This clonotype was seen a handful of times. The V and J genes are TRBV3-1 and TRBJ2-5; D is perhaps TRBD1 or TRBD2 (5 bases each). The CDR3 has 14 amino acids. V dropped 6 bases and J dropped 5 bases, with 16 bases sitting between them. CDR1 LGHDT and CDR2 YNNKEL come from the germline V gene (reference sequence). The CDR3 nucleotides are TGTGCCAGCAGACCATTTGGGGGTCGGGAGACCCAGTACTTC. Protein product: CASRPFGGRETQYF.

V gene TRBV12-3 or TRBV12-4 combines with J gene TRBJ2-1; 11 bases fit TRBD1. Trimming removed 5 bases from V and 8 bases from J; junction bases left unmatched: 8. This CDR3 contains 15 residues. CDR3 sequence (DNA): TGTGCCAGCAGTCCCTCGGACAGGGGGCTCGATGAGCAGTTCTTC. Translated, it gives CASSPSDRGLDEQFF.

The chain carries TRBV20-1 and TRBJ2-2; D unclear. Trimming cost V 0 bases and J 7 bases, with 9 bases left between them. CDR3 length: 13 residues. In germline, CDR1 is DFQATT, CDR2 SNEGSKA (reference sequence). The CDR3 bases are TGCAGTGCTAGAGACGGAGCATTCGGGGAGCTGTTTTTT. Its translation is CSARDGAFGELFF.

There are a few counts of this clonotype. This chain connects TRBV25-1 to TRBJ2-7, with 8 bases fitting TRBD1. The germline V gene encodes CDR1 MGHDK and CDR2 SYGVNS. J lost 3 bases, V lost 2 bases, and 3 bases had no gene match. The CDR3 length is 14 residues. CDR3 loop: CASSEIGQGYEQYF. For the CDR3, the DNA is TGTGCCAGCAGTGAAATCGGACAGGGCTACGAGCAGTACTTC.

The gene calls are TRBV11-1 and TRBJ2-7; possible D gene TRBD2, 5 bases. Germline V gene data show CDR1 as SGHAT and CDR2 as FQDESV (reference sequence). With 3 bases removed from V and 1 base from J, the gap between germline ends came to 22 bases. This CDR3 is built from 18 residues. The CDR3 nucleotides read TGTGCCAGCAGCTTTCGATCCTCCGGGGAGATGTATTCCTACGAGCAGTACTTC. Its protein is CASSFRSSGEMYSYEQYF.

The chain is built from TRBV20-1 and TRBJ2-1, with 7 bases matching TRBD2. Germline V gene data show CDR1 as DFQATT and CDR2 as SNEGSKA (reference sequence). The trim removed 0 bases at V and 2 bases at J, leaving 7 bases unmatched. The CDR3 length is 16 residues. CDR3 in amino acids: CSARDPRAGAYNEQFF. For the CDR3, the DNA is TGCAGTGCTAGAGATCCCCGGGCGGGAGCCTACAATGAGCAGTTCTTC.

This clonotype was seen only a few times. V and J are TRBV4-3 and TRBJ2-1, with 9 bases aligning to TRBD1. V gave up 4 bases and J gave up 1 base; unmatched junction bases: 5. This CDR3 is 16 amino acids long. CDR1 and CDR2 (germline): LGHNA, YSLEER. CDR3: CASSPTGTGSYNEQFF. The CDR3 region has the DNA TGCGCCAGCAGCCCGACCGGGACAGGGTCCTACAATGAGCAGTTCTTC.

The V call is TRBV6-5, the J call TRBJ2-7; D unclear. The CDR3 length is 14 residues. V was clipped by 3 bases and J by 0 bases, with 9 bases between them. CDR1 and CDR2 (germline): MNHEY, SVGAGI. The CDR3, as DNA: TGTGCCAGCAGTTATACAGTGAGCTCCTACGAGCAGTACTTC. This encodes CASSYTVSSYEQYF.

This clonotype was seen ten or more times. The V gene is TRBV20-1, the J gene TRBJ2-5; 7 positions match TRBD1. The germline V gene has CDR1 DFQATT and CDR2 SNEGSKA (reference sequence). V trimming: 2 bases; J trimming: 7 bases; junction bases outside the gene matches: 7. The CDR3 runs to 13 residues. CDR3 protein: CSARHRGRVTQYF. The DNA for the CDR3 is TGCAGTGCTAGACACAGGGGACGGGTGACCCAGTACTTC.

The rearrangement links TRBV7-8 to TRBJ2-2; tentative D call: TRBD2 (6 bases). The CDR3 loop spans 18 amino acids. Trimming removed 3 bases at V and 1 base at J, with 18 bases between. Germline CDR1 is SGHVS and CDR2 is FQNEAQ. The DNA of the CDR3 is TGTGCCAGCAGCTTTTCTAGCGCCCGAACCATGAACACCGGGGAGCTGTTTTTT. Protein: CASSFSSARTMNTGELFF.

CDR3 protein: CSAFHTEAFF. CDR3 nucleotides: TGCAGTGCTTTTCACACTGAAGCTTTCTTT. The chain is built from TRBV20-1 and TRBJ1-1, with no clear D. V was trimmed by 5 bases and J by 3 bases, leaving 4 bases between them. The CDR3 sequence is 10 residues long. Germline V gene data show CDR1 as DFQATT and CDR2 as SNEGSKA (reference sequence).

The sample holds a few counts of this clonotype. CDR3 coding DNA: TGTGCCAGCAGTTACCGGAGCGGCACTGAAGCTTTCTTT. This encodes CASSYRSGTEAFF. The chain carries TRBV6-5 and TRBJ1-1; D is unresolved. The V and J ends lost 2 bases and 4 bases respectively, with 8 bases between them. Germline CDR1 is MNHEY and CDR2 is SVGAGI. The CDR3 contains 13 residues.

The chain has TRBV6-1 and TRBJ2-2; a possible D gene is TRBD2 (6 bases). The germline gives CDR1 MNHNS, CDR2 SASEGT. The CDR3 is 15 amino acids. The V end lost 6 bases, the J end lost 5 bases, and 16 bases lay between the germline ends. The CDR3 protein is CASRPHRRGTGELFF. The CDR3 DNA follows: TGTGCCAGCAGACCCCATAGGCGGGGAACCGGGGAGCTGTTTTTT.

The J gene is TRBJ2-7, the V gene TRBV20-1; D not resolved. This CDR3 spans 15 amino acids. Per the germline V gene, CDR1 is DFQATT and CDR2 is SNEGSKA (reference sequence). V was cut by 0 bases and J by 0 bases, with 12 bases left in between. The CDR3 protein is CSARDEPIVSYEQYF. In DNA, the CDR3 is TGCAGTGCTAGAGATGAACCTATCGTCTCCTACGAGCAGTACTTC.

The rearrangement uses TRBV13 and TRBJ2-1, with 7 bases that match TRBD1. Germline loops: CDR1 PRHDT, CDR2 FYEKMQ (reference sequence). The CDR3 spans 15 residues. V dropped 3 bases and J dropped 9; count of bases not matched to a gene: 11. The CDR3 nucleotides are TGTGCCAGCAGCTTCTCCCCTAACAGGGACAGTGAGCAGTTCTTC. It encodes CASSFSPNRDSEQFF.

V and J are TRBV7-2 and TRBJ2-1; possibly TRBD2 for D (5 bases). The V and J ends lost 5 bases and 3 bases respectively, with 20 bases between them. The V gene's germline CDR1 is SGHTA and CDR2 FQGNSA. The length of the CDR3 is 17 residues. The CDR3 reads CASSHGFLGMYYNEQFF. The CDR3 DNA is TGTGCCAGCAGCCACGGGTTCCTCGGGATGTACTACAATGAGCAGTTCTTC. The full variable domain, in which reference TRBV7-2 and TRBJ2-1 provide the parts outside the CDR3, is GAGVSQSPSNKVTEKGKDVELRCDPISGHTALYWYRQSLGQGLEFLIYFQGNSAPDKSGLPSDRFSAERTGGSVSTLTIQRTQQEDSAVYLCASSHGFLGMYYNEQFFGPGTRLTVL.

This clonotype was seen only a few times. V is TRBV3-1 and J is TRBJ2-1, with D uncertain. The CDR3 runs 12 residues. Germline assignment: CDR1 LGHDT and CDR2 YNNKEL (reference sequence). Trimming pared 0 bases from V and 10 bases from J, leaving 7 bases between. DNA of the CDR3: TGTGCCAGCAGCCAAGAAGTGGGGGAGCAGTTCTTC. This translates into CASSQEVGEQFF.

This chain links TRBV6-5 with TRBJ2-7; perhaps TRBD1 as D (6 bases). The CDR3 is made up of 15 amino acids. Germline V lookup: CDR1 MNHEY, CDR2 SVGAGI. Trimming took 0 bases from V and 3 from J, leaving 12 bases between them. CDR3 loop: CASSYSIGGFYEQYF. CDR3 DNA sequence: TGTGCCAGCAGTTACTCGATAGGGGGTTTCTACGAGCAGTACTTC.

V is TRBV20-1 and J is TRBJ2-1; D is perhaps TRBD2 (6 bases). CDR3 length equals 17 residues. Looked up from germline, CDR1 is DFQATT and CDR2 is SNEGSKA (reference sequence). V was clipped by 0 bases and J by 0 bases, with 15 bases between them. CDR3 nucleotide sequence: TGCAGTGCTAGAGATCCGCCCGGCGGGGTCTCCTACAATGAGCAGTTCTTC. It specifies CSARDPPGGVSYNEQFF.

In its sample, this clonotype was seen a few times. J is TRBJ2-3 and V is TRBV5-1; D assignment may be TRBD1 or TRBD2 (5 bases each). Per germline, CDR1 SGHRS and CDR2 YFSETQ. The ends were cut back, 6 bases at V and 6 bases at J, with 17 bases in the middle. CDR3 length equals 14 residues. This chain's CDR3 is CASKVEGPGDTQYF. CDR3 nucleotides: TGCGCCAGCAAGGTTGAGGGGCCAGGTGATACGCAGTATTTT.

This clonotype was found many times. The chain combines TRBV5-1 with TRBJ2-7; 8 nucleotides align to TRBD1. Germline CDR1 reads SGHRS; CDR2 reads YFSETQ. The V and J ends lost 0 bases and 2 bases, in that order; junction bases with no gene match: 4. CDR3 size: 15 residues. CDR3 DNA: TGCGCCAGCAGCTTGGCTCGGGACAGGCCCTACGAGCAGTACTTC. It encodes CASSLARDRPYEQYF.